This T cell receptor beta chain was captured in a study of OX40 agonist ivuxolimab in advanced cancers. Study context: Three patients, one with hepatocellular carcinoma and two with cutaneous melanoma, achieved partial responses. Study outcomes and limitations: At doses 0.1 to 3.0 mg/kg, CD4+ and CD8+ clones expanded.

For this clone: What it binds is not known.

Repertoires were generated with immunoSEQ multiplex PCR, while TCRdb's copy carries only in-frame clones and drops some. Seen here are roughly 80,000 clones, approximately 89% observed once, and the top ten hold 2% to 2.5%. Germline V lookup: CDR1 SGHNT, CDR2 YENEEA. The CDR3 has 15 residues. Between the trimmed V and J ends, which lost 5 bases and 5 bases, there was a span of 16 bases. The sample was CD4+ or CD8+ T cells sorted from blood, taken in a trial of the OX40 agonist ivuxolimab. The receptor comes from an adult with an advanced solid tumor such as melanoma, head and neck, liver or kidney cancer. The chain recombines TRBV11-3 with TRBJ2-1; D is perhaps TRBD1 or TRBD2 (5 bases each). The CDR3 sequence: CASSVRGWGNNEQFF. CDR3 sequence (DNA): TGTGCCAGCAGCGTCCGGGGCTGGGGGAACAATGAGCAGTTCTTC.